This T cell receptor beta chain was retrieved from a study of blood T cells in healthy people across ages. Sample-barcoded 5' priming and a J-beta primer mix drove a second PCR of about 6 to 12 cycles. TCRdb recomputed calls from the 5' RACE reads with MiXCR, one row per CDR3 protein. The sample carries approximately 780,000 distinct CDR3 sequences, around 24% recorded once. This clonotype was observed a handful of times. Caucasian individuals from Russia who were healthy and aged about 6 to 90 acted as donors. Germline values: CDR1 SEHNR, CDR2 FQNEAQ (reference sequence). V trimming: 4 bases; J trimming: 0 bases; junction bases outside the gene matches: 5. CDR3 length: 15 residues. The data were also submitted as part of a second study, on T cells of mothers and their children. From that paper: In this cohort, donors were a few healthy Caucasian mothers plus their six children.

Sequences were obtained from blood. This rearrangement joins TRBV7-9 to TRBJ2-7; TRBD1 agrees at 8 bases. This receptor was identified in a boy between 10 and 17 years old in good health. CDR3 loop: CASSSDRVISYEQYF. As DNA, the CDR3 is TGTGCCAGCAGCTCGGACAGGGTAATCTCCTACGAGCAGTACTTC.